Following are 13 T cell receptor beta chains from one sample sequenced in a study of PD-1 blockade in classical Hodgkin lymphoma. All patients relapsed after autologous stem cell transplantation, and brentuximab vedotin exposure varied. Produced via immunoSEQ multiplex PCR; TCRdb's table is partial and in-frame only. This table has approximately 160,000 clones, 78% appearing once. Specimen: peripheral blood mononuclear cells (PBMCs), collected before the second cycle of nivolumab. The receptors were sampled from a human donor with classical Hodgkin lymphoma.

J is TRBJ1-2 and V is TRBV5-1; 10 bases are a match to TRBD1. The CDR3 consists of 15 residues. Germline V lookup: CDR1 SGHRS, CDR2 YFSETQ. The trim removed 4 bases at V and 4 bases at J, leaving 7 bases unmatched. The CDR3 bases are TGCGCCAGCAGCCAGGGGGACAGGGGAGGCTATGGCTACACCTTC. This codes for CASSQGDRGGYGYTF.

The V and J genes are TRBV19 and TRBJ2-3, with 8 nucleotides matching TRBD1. Germline V lookup: CDR1 LNHDA, CDR2 SQIVND (reference sequence). V dropped 2 bases and J dropped 7; count of bases not matched to a gene: 2. The CDR3 has 13 amino acids. The CDR3 is CASSIRQGNTQYF. CDR3 DNA: TGTGCCAGTAGTATACGACAGGGGAATACGCAGTATTTT. Full variable domain (outside the CDR3, taken from reference TRBV19 and TRBJ2-3): DGGITQSPKYLFRKEGQNVTLSCEQNLNHDAMYWYRQDPGQGLRLIYYSQIVNDFQKGDIAEGYSVSREKKESFPLTVTSAQKNPTAFYLCASSIRQGNTQYFGPGTRLTVL.

This chain links TRBV6-6 with TRBJ1-5, with D possibly being TRBD1 (5 bases). The CDR3 consists of 14 residues. Germline lookup yields CDR1 MNHNY and CDR2 SVGAGI (reference sequence). V shed 5 bases and J shed 1 base, with 9 bases lying between them. This CDR3 is CASSIGASNQPQHF. DNA for the CDR3: TGTGCCAGCAGTATCGGGGCAAGCAATCAGCCCCAGCATTTT.

The CDR3 sequence is CASSIGGLGSYEQYF. The CDR3 region has the DNA TGTGCCAGTAGTATCGGGGGGCTTGGGTCCTACGAGCAGTACTTC. V is TRBV19 and J is TRBJ2-7; D perhaps matches TRBD2 (7 bases). The V gene lost 3 bases and the J gene lost 1 base, with 13 bases spanning the gap. This CDR3 is built from 15 residues. Germline CDR1 and CDR2: LNHDA and SQIVND (reference sequence).

The J gene is TRBJ1-6, the V gene TRBV6-5, with 7 nucleotides matching TRBD1. Germline V gene data show CDR1 as MNHEY and CDR2 as SVGAGI. There are 12 residues in the CDR3. Unmatched junction bases numbered 2, after V lost 5 bases and J lost 10 bases. Here the CDR3 DNA reads TGTGCCAGCAGTGAAGGGGGCTCACCCCTCCACTTT. Its protein is CASSEGGSPLHF.

The V gene is TRBV7-6, the J gene TRBJ1-2, with 8 positions matching TRBD1. With 0 bases clipped from V and 4 bases from J, the junction kept 10 bases outside the gene matches. Germline CDR1 SGHVS, CDR2 FNYEAQ. The length of the CDR3 is 17 residues. The CDR3 nucleotides read TGTGCCAGCAGCTTAGCTAGGACAGGGTCCTCGGGCTATGGCTACACCTTC. It codes for CASSLARTGSSGYGYTF.

This chain uses TRBV6-5 with TRBJ2-1; D possibly matches TRBD1 or TRBD2 (5 bases each). V was trimmed by 0 bases and J by 7 bases, leaving 13 bases between them. CDR1 is MNHEY, CDR2 SVGAGI, per germline. The CDR3 covers 15 residues. In DNA, the CDR3 is TGTGCCAGCAGTTACTCGTGGAAGGGGACGAATGAGCAGTTCTTC. Its translation: CASSYSWKGTNEQFF.

The chain joins TRBV19 to TRBJ2-1; 11 bases map to TRBD2. The CDR3 totals 15 residues. Germline V CDR1 and CDR2: LNHDA, SQIVND (reference sequence). J lost 2 bases, V lost 5 bases, and 2 bases had no gene match. The chain's CDR3 is CASSFSGGAYNEQFF. For the CDR3, the DNA is TGTGCCAGTAGTTTTAGCGGGGGGGCCTACAATGAGCAGTTCTTC.

V and J are TRBV4-1 and TRBJ1-4, with no clear D. The CDR3 runs 13 residues. The germline V and J ends were trimmed by 1 base and 5 bases, with 5 bases remaining between them. Germline V lookup: CDR1 MGHRA, CDR2 YSYEKL. The CDR3 here is CASSQGENEKLFF. CDR3 nucleotide sequence: TGCGCCAGCAGCCAAGGGGAGAATGAAAAACTGTTTTTT.

This chain uses TRBV11-2 with TRBJ2-7; 10 bases line up with TRBD2. V lost 5 bases and J lost 2; bases outside the gene matches: 9. The CDR3 spans 16 residues. Germline values: CDR1 SGHAT, CDR2 FQNNGV. The CDR3 here is CASSPRFLAGAYEQYF. As DNA, the CDR3 is TGTGCCAGCAGCCCCCGTTTTCTAGCGGGAGCCTACGAGCAGTACTTC.

A remark on this clone: Its ends do not fully match the called genes, so a read error is possible. The V gene is TRBV6-6, the J gene TRBJ2-2; 10 positions match TRBD2. The CDR3 is 16 amino acids. Germline CDR1 is MNHNY and CDR2 is SVGAGI (reference sequence). In DNA, the CDR3 is TGTACCAGCAGTTTCCCTAGCGGGAGTGTTGCCGGGGAGCTGTTTTTT. Residues: CTSSFPSGSVAGELFF.

The table lists this clone with a few counts. The gene calls are TRBV29-1 and TRBJ1-1; D not resolved. This CDR3 contains 10 residues. Germline CDR1 is SQVTM and CDR2 is ANQGSEA. The CDR3 coding sequence is TGCAGTGGGTGGATGGGTGAAGCTTTCTTT. Translation gives CSGWMGEAFF.

This chain's CDR3 is CASSSGPRSSAKRPQHF. Here the CDR3 DNA reads TGTGCCAGCAGCAGCGGACCCCGATCTTCGGCAAAGCGGCCCCAGCATTTT. V and J are TRBV21-1 and TRBJ1-5. TRBV21-1 is a known pseudogene. This CDR3 has 17 residues.